What follows describes a single T cell receptor (beta chain). Its specific antigen is unknown. Qualities for individual bases were not recorded, and no much larger clone is one base off. TCRbeta CDR3 regions were amplified from genomic DNA using the immunoSEQ Assay, a bias-controlled multiplex PCR. The paper's processing steps were these. The number of nucleated cells in each sample was estimated by amplification of reference gene primers within the assay. To quantify the absolute abundance of each unique TCRbeta CDR3 rearrangement, sequence reads were collapsed and filtered. For each sample, productive Simpson clonality was calculated as the square root of Simpson's diversity index over productive rearrangements. What TCRdb holds here is the immuneACCESS table cut down to in-frame rearrangements. Part of the clones is not present; checked against another copy, under half of the missing clones reflect an unresolved V gene, and the others are unexplained. That table supplies the V and J calls and clone size; D and trimming were determined from the DNA. The sample table lists roughly 230,000 clones, 89% of them with a count of one. Roughly 4.5% of the sample belongs to the ten largest clones.

Samples from volunteer blood donors who had recovered from COVID-19 were contributed by a second Seattle source. Collaborating institutions collected whole blood in K2EDTA tubes following their own protocols. Collaborator samples were shipped for TCRbeta analysis as frozen whole blood, isolated PBMCs, or DNA extracted from either sample type. The sample belongs to a study of blood T cell repertoires in COVID-19 (dated by TCRdb to about 2020). General notes on the study: Samples covering the acute and convalescent phases of COVID-19 were provided by collaborators in the United States, Italy and Spain. Sample metadata almost always included a de-identified subject ID, COVID-19 status, age in years and sex. The samples were drawn from two sources: the first 160 participants of the ongoing ImmuneRACE study, and fewer than 1,500 subjects contributed by 6 global collaborators. The prospective study material was composed of cDNA or gDNA derived from T cells, B-cell-depleted T cells, or PBMCs. The repertoires were released in a freely available public database intended as a resource for research on the immune response to SARS-CoV-2. Subjects who had been exposed to COVID-19, were actively infected with it, or had recovered from it provided the deeply sampled blood TCRbeta repertoires that made up the dataset. Where available, HLA class I and class II types were obtained from metadata supplied by the sample provider rather than from assay-based typing. Study-wide conclusions, independent of this receptor: Clinical and demographic metadata were provided uncurated, with the amount varying by source and participant.

Trimming at the junction amounts to 6 bases on V and 2 bases on J, and the germline ends lie 4 bases apart. The CDR3 sequence holds 12 residues, the cysteine and phenylalanine included. Only CDR3 DNA is held: 36 bases, read in frame from base 1. Taken from the germline V gene, the CDR1 and CDR2 loops are MDHEN and SYDVKM. Material: peripheral blood. This sequence originates from a woman aged 40-49 years who had recovered from COVID-19. The rearrangement combines TRBV28 with TRBJ1-4, with no reliable assignment of the D segment. The nucleotide sequence reads TGTGCCAGCAGGTCGACTAATGAAAAACTGTTTTTT. Its translation reads: CASRSTNEKLFF. With the portions outside the CDR3 filled from the reference TRBV28 and TRBJ1-4 genes, the complete variable region becomes DVKVTQSSRYLVKRTGEKVFLECVQDMDHENMFWYRQDPGLGLRLIYFSYDVKMKEKGDIPEGYSVSREKKERFSLILESASTNQTSMYLCASRSTNEKLFFGSGTQLSVL.